This T cell receptor beta chain was profiled in a study of Graves' ophthalmopathy and Graves' hyperthyroidism. For donors with ophthalmopathy, the disease showed moderate-to-severe activity, reached CAS ≥3 and NOSPECS ≥4, and had lasted under 3 months. Exclusion applied to patients with other autoimmune diseases, uncontrolled infections, pregnancy or lactation. Transcripts of RNA were the source for amplifying TCR beta CDR3 regions. Amplification began with first-round RT-PCR using HTBI primers, then second-round multiplex PCR was performed. TCRdb redid the calling of the multiplex PCR reads with MiXCR, one entry per CDR3 protein. The profile shows fewer than 600,000 distinct CDR3 sequences, approximately 14% of them singletons. Germline lookup yields CDR1 SGHAT and CDR2 FQNNGV. V dropped 1 base and J dropped 2 bases, with 17 bases sitting between them. This CDR3 comprises 17 residues.

Input material: blood. This clonotype originated in a woman in her 30s with Graves' ophthalmopathy. V gene TRBV11-2 combines with J gene TRBJ1-2; D uncertain. The CDR3 nucleotides read TGTGCCAGCAGCTTAGTCCCCTCTGGGTCGGGCAACTATGGCTACACCTTC. Its translation: CASSLVPSGSGNYGYTF. The complete variable domain, with remaining parts taken from reference TRBV11-2 and TRBJ1-2, reads EAGVAQSPRYKIIEKRQSVAFWCNPISGHATLYWYQQILGQGPKLLIQFQNNGVVDDSQLPKDRFSAERLKGVDSTLKIQPAKLEDSAVYLCASSLVPSGSGNYGYTFGSGTRLTVV.